The 2 T cell receptor beta chains below were found in one sample sequenced in a study of blood T cell repertoires in COVID-19. Clones were read by immunoSEQ multiplex PCR, and TCRdb kept only the in-frame ones, dropping some. The table lists some 120,000 clones, almost 80% of them singletons. The material sequenced was peripheral blood. Receptor source: a human donor in a cohort sampled during active COVID-19.

This sequence joins TRBV5-1 and TRBJ2-1, with D tentatively TRBD2 (5 bases). From germline, CDR1 is SGHRS and CDR2 YFSETQ. The CDR3 length is 19 residues. Deletions cut 0 bases from V and 4 bases from J, with 23 bases between. CDR3 in amino acids: CASSLVGSPGKGRYNEQFF. DNA for the CDR3: TGCGCCAGCAGCTTGGTAGGGAGCCCGGGTAAAGGGAGATACAATGAGCAGTTCTTC. The entire variable domain, with the rest obtained from reference TRBV5-1 and TRBJ2-1, is as follows: KAGVTQTPRYLIKTRGQQVTLSCSPISGHRSVSWYQQTPGQGLQFLFEYFSETQRNKGNFPGRFSGRQFSNSRSEMNVSTLELGDSALYLCASSLVGSPGKGRYNEQFFGPGTRLTVL.

The CDR3 region is CASSSGTGNTGELFF. The CDR3 nucleotides are TGCGCCAGCAGCTCGGGGACAGGGAACACCGGGGAGCTGTTTTTT. The chain is built from TRBV5-1 and TRBJ2-2, with 8 bases identical to TRBD1. The CDR3 is 15 amino acids. Germline loops: CDR1 SGHRS, CDR2 YFSETQ. The V and J ends lost 3 bases and 1 base, in that order; junction bases with no gene match: 2.